The clone carrying this TCR beta chain was seen a few times. This entry is derived from a study of OX40 agonist ivuxolimab in advanced cancers. TCRdb's table, derived via immunoSEQ multiplex PCR, lists solely in-frame clones and lacks some. The sample carries approximately 100,000 clones, roughly 90% recorded once. This receptor was identified in an adult with an advanced solid tumor such as melanoma, head and neck, liver or kidney cancer. The source material was CD4+ or CD8+ T cells sorted from blood, sampled in a trial of the OX40 agonist ivuxolimab.

CDR3 sequence (DNA): TGTGCCAGGAGGGGTTCTGAAGCTTTCTTT. This codes for CARRGSEAFF. The chain combines TRBV6-4 with TRBJ1-1, with D maybe TRBD1 (5 bases). Looked up from germline, CDR1 is MRHNA and CDR2 is SNTAGT. CDR3 length: 10 amino acids. With 9 bases removed from V and 6 bases from J, the gap between germline ends came to 8 bases.